The sequence of this T cell receptor beta chain was determined in a study of response to subunit inactivated influenza vaccine. Study-wide findings and caveats: Authors suggested few new T cells are recruited by each seasonal influenza vaccination.

One entry per CDR3 protein results from TCRdb running MiXCR on the RT-PCR reads. There are more than 550,000 distinct CDR3 sequences in the sample; approximately 12% occur only once, and roughly 10% lies in the top ten. This clonotype was detected only a few times. The antigen is not known. There are 11 residues in the CDR3. CDR1 and CDR2 (germline): DFQATT, SNEGSKA (reference sequence). Trimming cost V 2 bases and J 8 bases, with 9 bases left between them. The chain couples TRBV20-1 to TRBJ1-2; D is undetermined. The sample consisted of PBMCs from blood, taken on the day of vaccination. The receptor's source is a man aged 45-60 years who received an inactivated influenza vaccine. Here the CDR3 reads CSARSDLGYTF. DNA for the CDR3: TGCAGTGCTAGATCGGATTTAGGCTACACCTTC.